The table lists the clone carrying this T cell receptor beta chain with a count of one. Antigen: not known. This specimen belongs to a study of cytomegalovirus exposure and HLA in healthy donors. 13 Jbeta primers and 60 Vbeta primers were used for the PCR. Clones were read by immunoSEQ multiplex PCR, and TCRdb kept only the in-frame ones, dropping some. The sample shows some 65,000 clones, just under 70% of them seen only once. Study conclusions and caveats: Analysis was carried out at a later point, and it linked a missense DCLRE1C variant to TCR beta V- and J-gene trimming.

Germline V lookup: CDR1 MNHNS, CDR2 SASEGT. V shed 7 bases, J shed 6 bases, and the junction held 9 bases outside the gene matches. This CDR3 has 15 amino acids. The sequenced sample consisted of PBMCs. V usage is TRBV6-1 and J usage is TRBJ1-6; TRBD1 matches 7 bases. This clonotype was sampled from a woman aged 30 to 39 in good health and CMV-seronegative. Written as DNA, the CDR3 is TGTGCCAGCACTCCTTGGACAGGAACTAATTCACCCCTCCACTTT. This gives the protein CASTPWTGTNSPLHF.